This TCR beta chain emerged from a study of vaccination effects on CD4 cells after COVID-19. A note on this clone: Its antigen is not known.

Method: immunoSEQ multiplex PCR; TCRdb's copy keeps in-frame clones and lacks some. The sample lists about 74,000 clones; 60% to 80% were seen once. Upon completion of around ten days in culture, CD4+ T cells were isolated. Recipients of the vaccine had no prior SARS-CoV-2 infection and negative nucleocapsid antibodies. Researchers swapped half the medium for IL-2 medium on both days 3 and 7. Notes on the study in general: Clones of infection and vaccine origin contracted markedly late after vaccination. Small numbers of convalescent patients limited the study. It also lacked early post-infection timepoints.

CDR1 LGHDT and CDR2 YNNKEL come from the germline V gene (reference sequence). The CDR3 totals 16 residues. Between the trimmed V and J ends, which lost 0 bases and 4 bases, there was a span of 15 bases. The TCR sequence derives from a human donor who received a COVID-19 vaccine. The genes are TRBV3-1 (or the pseudogene TRBV3-2) and TRBJ1-2; D is uncertain. The sequenced sample was CD4+ T cells from PBMCs cultured without peptide, obtained before COVID-19 vaccination. CDR3 loop: CASSQDHNLDFYGYTF. CDR3 bases: TGTGCCAGCAGCCAAGATCATAACCTAGACTTCTATGGCTACACCTTC.